The subject of this entry is one T cell receptor (beta chain). These data come from a study of blood T cell repertoires in COVID-19. Trimming left V 3 bases short and J 5 bases short, with 14 bases between. The CDR3 has 15 amino acids. Looked up from germline, CDR1 is SEHNR and CDR2 is FQNEAQ (reference sequence). The data were produced by immunoSEQ multiplex PCR, yet TCRdb's version contains in-frame clones alone and is incomplete. The sample contains 400,000 to 450,000 clones, about 90% of which appear only once. V gene TRBV7-9 combines with J gene TRBJ2-4, with D perhaps matching TRBD2 (5 bases). This clonotype was obtained from a man younger than 30 with COVID-19, enrolled during active disease. Sequencing was done on a sample of peripheral blood. This CDR3 is CASSFVGAVQNIQYF. The CDR3, as DNA: TGTGCCAGCAGCTTTGTGGGAGCGGTTCAAAACATTCAGTACTTC.